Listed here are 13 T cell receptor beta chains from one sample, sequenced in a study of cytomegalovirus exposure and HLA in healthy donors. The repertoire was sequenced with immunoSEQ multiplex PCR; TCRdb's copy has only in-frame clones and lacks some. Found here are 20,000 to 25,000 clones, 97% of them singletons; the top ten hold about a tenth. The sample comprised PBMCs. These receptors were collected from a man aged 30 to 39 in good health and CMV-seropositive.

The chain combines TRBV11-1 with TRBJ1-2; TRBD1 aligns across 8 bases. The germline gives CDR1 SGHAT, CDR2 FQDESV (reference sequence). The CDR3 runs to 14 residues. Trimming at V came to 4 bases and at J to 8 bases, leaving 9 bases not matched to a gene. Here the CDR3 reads CASSSRTGIFGYTF. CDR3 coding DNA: TGTGCCAGCAGCTCCCGGACAGGGATTTTCGGCTACACCTTC.

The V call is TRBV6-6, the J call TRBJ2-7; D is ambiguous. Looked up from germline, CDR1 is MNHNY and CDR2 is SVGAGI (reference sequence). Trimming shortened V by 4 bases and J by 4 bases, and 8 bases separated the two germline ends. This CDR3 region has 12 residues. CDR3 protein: CASSSYSYEQYF. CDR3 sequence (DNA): TGTGCCAGCAGTTCCTATTCTTACGAGCAGTACTTC.

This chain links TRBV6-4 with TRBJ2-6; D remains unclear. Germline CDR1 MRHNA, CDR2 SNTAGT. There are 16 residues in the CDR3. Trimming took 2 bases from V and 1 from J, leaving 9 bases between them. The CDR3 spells CASSDPIGSGANVLTF. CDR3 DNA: TGTGCCAGCAGTGACCCCATCGGGTCTGGGGCCAACGTCCTGACTTTC.

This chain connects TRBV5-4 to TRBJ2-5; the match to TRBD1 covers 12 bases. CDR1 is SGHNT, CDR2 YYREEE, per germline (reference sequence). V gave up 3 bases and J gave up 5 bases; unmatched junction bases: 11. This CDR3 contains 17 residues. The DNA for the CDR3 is TGTGCCAGCAGCTCAGGGGACAGGGGGCCACCAGGGGAGACCCAGTACTTC. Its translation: CASSSGDRGPPGETQYF. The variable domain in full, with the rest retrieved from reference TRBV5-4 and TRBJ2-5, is ETGVTQSPTHLIKTRGQQVTLRCSSQSGHNTVSWYQQALGQGPQFIFQYYREEENGRGNFPPRFSGLQFPNYSSELNVNALELDDSALYLCASSSGDRGPPGETQYFGPGTRLLVL.

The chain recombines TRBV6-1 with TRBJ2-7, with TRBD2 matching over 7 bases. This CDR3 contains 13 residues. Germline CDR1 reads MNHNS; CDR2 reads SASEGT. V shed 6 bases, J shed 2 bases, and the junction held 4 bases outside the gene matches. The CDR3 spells CASSGGNPYEQYF. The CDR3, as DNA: TGTGCCAGCAGCGGGGGGAACCCCTACGAGCAGTACTTC.

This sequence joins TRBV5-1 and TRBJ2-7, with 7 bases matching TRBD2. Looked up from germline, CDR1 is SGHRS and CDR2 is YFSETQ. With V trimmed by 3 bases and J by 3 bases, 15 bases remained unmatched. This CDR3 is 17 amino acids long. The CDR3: CASSSLHGRGRDYEQYF. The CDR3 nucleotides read TGCGCCAGCAGCTCCCTCCACGGTCGGGGGAGGGACTACGAGCAGTACTTC.

The DNA of the CDR3 is TGCAGCGCCCAGACAGGGCGGGTCACTGAAGCTTTCTTT. Amino acids: CSAQTGRVTEAFF. The chain links TRBV29-1 to TRBJ1-1; 7 nucleotides align to TRBD1. Trimming cost V 7 bases and J 4 bases; bases outside gene matches: 9. CDR1 is SQVTM, CDR2 ANQGSEA, per germline. The CDR3 is 13 amino acids.

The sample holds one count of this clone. The CDR3 nucleotides read TGTGCCAGCAGTTTTCCGGGACAGGTCCCCGGAAACACCATATATTTT. Encoded protein: CASSFPGQVPGNTIYF. This sequence joins TRBV28 and TRBJ1-3; 8 nucleotides match TRBD1. The germline V gene encodes CDR1 MDHEN and CDR2 SYDVKM. Germline trimming cut 3 bases from V and 4 bases from J; bases unmatched to any gene: 8. This CDR3 has 16 amino acids.

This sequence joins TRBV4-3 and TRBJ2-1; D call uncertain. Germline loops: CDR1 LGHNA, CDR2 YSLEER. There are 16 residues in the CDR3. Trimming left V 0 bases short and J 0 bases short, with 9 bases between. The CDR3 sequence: CASSQESRLSYNEQFF. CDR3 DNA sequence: TGCGCCAGCAGCCAAGAATCCCGACTCTCCTACAATGAGCAGTTCTTC.

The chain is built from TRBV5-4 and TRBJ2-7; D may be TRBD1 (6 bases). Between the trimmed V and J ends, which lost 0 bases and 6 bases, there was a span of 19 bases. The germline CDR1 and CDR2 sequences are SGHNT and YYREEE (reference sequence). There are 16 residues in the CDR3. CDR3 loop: CASSLDPGHGGSEQYF. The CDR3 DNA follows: TGTGCCAGCAGCTTGGACCCGGGACACGGAGGAAGCGAGCAGTACTTC.

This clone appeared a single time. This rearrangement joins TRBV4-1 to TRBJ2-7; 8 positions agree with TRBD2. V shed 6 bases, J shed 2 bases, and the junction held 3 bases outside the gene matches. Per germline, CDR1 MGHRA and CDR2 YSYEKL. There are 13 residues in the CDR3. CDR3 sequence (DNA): TGCGCCAGCAGTAAGCGGGAGCCCTACGAGCAGTACTTC. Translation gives CASSKREPYEQYF.

As DNA, the CDR3 is TGTGCCAGCAAGCGGGTAACCGGGGAGCTGTTTTTT. Its protein product is CASKRVTGELFF. V gene TRBV27 combines with J gene TRBJ2-2; TRBD2 might be the D (6 bases). V lost 7 bases to trimming and J lost 5 bases, with 8 bases between them. Germline V CDR1 and CDR2: MNHEY, SMNVEV (reference sequence). The CDR3 sequence is 12 residues long.

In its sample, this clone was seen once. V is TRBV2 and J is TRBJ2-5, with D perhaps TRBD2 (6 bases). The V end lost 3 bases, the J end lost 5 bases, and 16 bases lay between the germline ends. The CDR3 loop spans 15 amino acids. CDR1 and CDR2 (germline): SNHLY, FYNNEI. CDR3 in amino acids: CASSEGLWGEETQYF. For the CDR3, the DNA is TGTGCCAGCAGTGAGGGCCTCTGGGGGGAGGAGACCCAGTACTTC.